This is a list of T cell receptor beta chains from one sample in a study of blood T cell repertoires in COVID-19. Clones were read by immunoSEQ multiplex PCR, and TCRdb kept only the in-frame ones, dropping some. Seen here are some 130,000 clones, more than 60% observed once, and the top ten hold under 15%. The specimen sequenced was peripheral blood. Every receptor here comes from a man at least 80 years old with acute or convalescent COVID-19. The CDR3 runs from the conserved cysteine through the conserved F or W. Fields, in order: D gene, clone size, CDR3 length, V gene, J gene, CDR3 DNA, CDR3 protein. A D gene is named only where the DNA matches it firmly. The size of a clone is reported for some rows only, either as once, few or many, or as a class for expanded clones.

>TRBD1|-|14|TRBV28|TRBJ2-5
TGTGCCAGCAGTTCGGGACAGGAGAAAGAGACCCAGTACTTC
CASSSGQEKETQYF
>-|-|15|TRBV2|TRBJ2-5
TGTGCCAGCAGTGAAGACAGGATACTCCAAGAGACCCAGTACTTC
CASSEDRILQETQYF
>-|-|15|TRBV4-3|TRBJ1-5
TGCGCCAGCAGCCAAGATCGACTCGTAATCGAGCCCCAGCATTTT
CASSQDRLVIEPQHF
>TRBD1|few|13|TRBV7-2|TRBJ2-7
TGTGCCAGCAGCTTACTTGACAGGGCCGAGCAGTACTTC
CASSLLDRAEQYF
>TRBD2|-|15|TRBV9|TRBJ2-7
TGTGCCAGCAGCGTTGGCAGCGGGGTTGCTTACGAGCAGTACTTC
CASSVGSGVAYEQYF
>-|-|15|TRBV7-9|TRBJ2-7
TGTGCCAGCAGCCCCATGCCAGGGGTCTCCTACGAGCAGTACTTC
CASSPMPGVSYEQYF
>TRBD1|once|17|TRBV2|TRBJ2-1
TGTGCCAGCAGAGGGGTCCGGGACAGACCCCTCCATTGGGCAAAGTTCTTC
CASRGVRDRPLHWAKFF
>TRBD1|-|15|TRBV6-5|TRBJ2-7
TGTGCCAGCACCCGAAGCGGACAGGGAGTCAACGAGCAGTACTTC
CASTRSGQGVNEQYF
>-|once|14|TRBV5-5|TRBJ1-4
TGTGCCAGCAGCTGGGGGGTCTCCAATGAAAAACTGTTTTTT
CASSWGVSNEKLFF
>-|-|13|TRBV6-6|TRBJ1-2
TGTGCCAGCAGTTCTGGACACGACTATGGCTACACCTTC
CASSSGHDYGYTF
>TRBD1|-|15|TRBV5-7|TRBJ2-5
TGTGCCAGCAGCCTATCGACAGGGGATAAAGAGACCCAGTACTTC
CASSLSTGDKETQYF
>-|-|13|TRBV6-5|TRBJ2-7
TGTGCCAGCAGTAGACAGAGGACCTACGAGCAGTACTTC
CASSRQRTYEQYF
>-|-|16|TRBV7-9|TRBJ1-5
TGTGCCAGCAGCTTAGGATATGGGGCAGAAAATCAGCCCCAGCATTTT
CASSLGYGAENQPQHF
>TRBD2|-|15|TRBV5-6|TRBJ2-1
TGTGCCAGCAGCTCCGTACTAGCGGGGTACAATGAGCAGTTCTTC
CASSSVLAGYNEQFF
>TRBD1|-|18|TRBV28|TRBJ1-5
TGTGCCAGCAGTTTTTTCGGGACAGGGGAGCTTAGCAATCAGCCCCAGCATTTT
CASSFFGTGELSNQPQHF
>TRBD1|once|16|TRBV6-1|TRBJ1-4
TGTGCCAGCAGTGAAAAATCCGGACAGGGGTACGAAAAACTGTTTTTT
CASSEKSGQGYEKLFF
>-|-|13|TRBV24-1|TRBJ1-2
TGTGCCACCAGTGAAGCGGGGAACTATGGCTACACCTTC
CATSEAGNYGYTF
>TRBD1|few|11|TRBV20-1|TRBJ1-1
TGCAGTGCTTTCGACAGGGGACGCGCTTTCTTT
CSAFDRGRAFF
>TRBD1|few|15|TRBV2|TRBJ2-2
TGTGCCAGCAGATACGGACAGGGTCGGACCGGGGAGCTGTTTTTT
CASRYGQGRTGELFF
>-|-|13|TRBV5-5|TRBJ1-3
TGTGCCAGCAATCGTAACTCTGGAAACACCATATATTTT
CASNRNSGNTIYF
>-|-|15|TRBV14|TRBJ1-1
TGTGCCAGCAGCCAAGGGGGCTACAGGAACACTGAAGCTTTCTTT
CASSQGGYRNTEAFF
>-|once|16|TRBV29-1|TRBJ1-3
TGCAGCGTTGCCACGAGGTTAACTAGCTCCGGAAACACCATATATTTT
CSVATRLTSSGNTIYF
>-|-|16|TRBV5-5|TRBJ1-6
TGTGCCAGCAGCTCTACGATGACAGGAATTAATTCACCCCTCCACTTT
CASSSTMTGINSPLHF
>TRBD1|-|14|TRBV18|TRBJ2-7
TGTGCCAGCTCACCATCGGGACAGGGCCACGAGCAGTACTTC
CASSPSGQGHEQYF
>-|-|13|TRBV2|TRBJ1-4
TGTGCCAGCATGGGGGGGGTTAATGAAAAACTGTTTTTT
CASMGGVNEKLFF
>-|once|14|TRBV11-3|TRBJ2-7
TGTGCCAGCAGCCCCACAGTGAGCTCCTACGAGCAGTACTTC
CASSPTVSSYEQYF
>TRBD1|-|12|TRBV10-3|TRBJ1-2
TGTGCCATCAACAGACAGGGAGAGGGCTACACCTTC
CAINRQGEGYTF
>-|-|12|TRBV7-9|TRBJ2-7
TGTGCCCTCAGCGGCGTCGCCTACGAGCAGTACTTC
CALSGVAYEQYF
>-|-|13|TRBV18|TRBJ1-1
TGTGCCAGCTCACCTGGGCGTGACGCTGAAGCTTTCTTT
CASSPGRDAEAFF
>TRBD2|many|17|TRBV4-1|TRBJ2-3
TGCGCCAGCAGCCAAGAGGGACTAGCGACCTACACAGATACGCAGTATTTT
CASSQEGLATYTDTQYF
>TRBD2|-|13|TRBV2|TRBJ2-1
TGTGCCAGCACGGGGGGGATTTACAATGAGCAGTTCTTC
CASTGGIYNEQFF
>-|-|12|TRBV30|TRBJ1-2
TGTGCCTGGAGTGTGGGGGCCTATGGCTACACCTTC
CAWSVGAYGYTF
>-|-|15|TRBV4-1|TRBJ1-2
TGCGCCAGCAGCCAAGATACCAGAGGAAACTATGGCTACACCTTC
CASSQDTRGNYGYTF